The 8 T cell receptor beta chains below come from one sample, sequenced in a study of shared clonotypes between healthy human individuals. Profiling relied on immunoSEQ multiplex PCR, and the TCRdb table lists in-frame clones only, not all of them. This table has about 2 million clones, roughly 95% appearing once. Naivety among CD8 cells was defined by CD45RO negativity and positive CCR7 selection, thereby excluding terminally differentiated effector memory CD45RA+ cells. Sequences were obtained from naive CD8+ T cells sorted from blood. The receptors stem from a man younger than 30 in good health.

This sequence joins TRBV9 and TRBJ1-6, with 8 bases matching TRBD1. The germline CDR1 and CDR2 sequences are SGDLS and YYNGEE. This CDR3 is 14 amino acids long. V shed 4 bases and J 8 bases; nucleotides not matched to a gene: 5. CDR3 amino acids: CASSRQGTHSPLHF. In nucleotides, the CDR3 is TGTGCCAGCAGCAGACAGGGGACTCATTCACCCCTCCACTTT.

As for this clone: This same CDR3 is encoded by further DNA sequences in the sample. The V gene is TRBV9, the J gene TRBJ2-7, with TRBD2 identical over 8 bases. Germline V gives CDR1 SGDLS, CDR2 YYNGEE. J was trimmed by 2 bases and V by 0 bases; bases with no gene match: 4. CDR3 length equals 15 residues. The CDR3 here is CASSVGPGGAYEQYF. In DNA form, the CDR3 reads TGTGCCAGCAGCGTAGGTCCGGGAGGGGCCTACGAGCAGTACTTC.

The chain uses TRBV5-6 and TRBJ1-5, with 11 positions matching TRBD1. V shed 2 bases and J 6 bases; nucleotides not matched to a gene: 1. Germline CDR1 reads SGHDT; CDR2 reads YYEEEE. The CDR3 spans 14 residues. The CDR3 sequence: CASSFGTGGQPQHF. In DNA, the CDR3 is TGTGCCAGCAGCTTCGGGACAGGGGGTCAGCCCCAGCATTTT. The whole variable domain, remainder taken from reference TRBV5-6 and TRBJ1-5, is DAGVTQSPTHLIKTRGQQVTLRCSPKSGHDTVSWYQQALGQGPQFIFQYYEEEERQRGNFPDRFSGHQFPNYSSELNVNALLLGDSALYLCASSFGTGGQPQHFGDGTRLSIL.

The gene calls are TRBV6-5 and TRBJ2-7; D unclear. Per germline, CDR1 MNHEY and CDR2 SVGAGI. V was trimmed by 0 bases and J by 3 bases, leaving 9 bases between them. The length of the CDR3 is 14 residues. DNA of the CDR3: TGTGCCAGCAGTTACTCTAGTTGGGGCTACGAGCAGTACTTC. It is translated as CASSYSSWGYEQYF.

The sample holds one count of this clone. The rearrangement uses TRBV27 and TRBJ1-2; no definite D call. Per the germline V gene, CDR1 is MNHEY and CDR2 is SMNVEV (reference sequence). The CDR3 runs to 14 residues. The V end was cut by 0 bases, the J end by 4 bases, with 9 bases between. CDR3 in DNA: TGTGCCAGCAGTTTATCGGACTATGGCTATGGCTACACCTTC. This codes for CASSLSDYGYGYTF.

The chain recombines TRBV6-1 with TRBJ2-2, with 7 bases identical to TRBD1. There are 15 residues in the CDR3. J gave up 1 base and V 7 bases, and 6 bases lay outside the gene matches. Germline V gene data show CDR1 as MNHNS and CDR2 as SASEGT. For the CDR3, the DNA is TGTGCCAGCATAGACAGGGCGTGGAACACCGGGGAGCTGTTTTTT. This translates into CASIDRAWNTGELFF.

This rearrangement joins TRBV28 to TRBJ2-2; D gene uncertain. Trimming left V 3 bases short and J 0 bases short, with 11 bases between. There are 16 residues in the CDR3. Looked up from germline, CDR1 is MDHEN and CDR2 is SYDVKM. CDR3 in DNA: TGTGCCAGCAGTTTTTTCGCACACGCGAACACCGGGGAGCTGTTTTTT. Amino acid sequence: CASSFFAHANTGELFF.

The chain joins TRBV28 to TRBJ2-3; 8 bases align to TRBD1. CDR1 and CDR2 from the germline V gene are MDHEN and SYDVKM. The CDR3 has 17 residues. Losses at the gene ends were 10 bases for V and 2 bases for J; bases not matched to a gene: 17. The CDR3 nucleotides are TGTGCCATAAGCCAGGGGGCATCTCCTCGGACCACAGATACGCAGTATTTT. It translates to CAISQGASPRTTDTQYF.